This T cell receptor (beta chain) comes out of a study of OX40 agonist ivuxolimab in advanced cancers. The CDR3 spans 18 residues. V lost 3 bases, J lost 7 bases, and 14 bases stayed unmatched. Germline V gives CDR1 SNHLY, CDR2 FYNNEI. This table comes from immunoSEQ multiplex PCR, and its TCRdb copy is limited to in-frame clones, with some not included. The table includes some 64,000 clones, about 90% detected once. This chain connects TRBV2 to TRBJ2-1, with 11 bases lining up with TRBD2. The sample here was CD4+ or CD8+ T cells sorted from blood, taken in a trial of the OX40 agonist ivuxolimab. This receptor was taken from an adult with an advanced solid tumor such as melanoma, head and neck, liver or kidney cancer. The DNA for the CDR3 is TGTGCCAGCAGTGAGGTTCATTTTGGGACTAGCGGAGAGAATGAGCAGTTCTTC. Translation gives CASSEVHFGTSGENEQFF.